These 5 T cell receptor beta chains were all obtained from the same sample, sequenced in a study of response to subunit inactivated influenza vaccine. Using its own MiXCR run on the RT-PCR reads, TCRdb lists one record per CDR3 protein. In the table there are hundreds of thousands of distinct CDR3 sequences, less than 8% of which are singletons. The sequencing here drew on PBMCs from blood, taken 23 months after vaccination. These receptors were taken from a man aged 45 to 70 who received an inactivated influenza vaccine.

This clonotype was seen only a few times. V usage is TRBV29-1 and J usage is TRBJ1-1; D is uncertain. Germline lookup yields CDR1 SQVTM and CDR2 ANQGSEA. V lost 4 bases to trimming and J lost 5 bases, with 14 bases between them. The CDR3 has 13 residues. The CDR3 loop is CSVVGYLETEAFF. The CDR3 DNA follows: TGCAGCGTTGTAGGATACCTGGAAACTGAAGCTTTCTTT. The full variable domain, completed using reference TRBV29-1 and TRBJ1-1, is SAVISQKPSRDICQRGTSLTIQCQVDSQVTMMFWYRQQPGQSLTLIATANQGSEATYESGFVIDKFPISRPNLTFSTLTVSNMSPEDSSIYLCSVVGYLETEAFFGQGTRLTVV.

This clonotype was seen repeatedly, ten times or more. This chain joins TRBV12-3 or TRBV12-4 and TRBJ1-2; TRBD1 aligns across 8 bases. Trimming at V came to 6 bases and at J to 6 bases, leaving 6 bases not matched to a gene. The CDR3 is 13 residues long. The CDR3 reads CASSLTGADGYTF. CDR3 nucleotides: TGTGCCAGCAGCCTGACAGGGGCGGATGGCTACACCTTC.

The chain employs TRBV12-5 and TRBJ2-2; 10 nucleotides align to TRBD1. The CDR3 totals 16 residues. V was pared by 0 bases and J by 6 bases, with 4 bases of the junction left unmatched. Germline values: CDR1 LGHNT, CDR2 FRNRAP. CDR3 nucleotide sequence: TGTGCTAGTGGTTTGGTCGGGACAGGGGCACCCGGGGAGCTGTTTTTT. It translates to CASGLVGTGAPGELFF. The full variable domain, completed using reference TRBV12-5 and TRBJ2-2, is DARVTQTPRHKVTEMGQEVTMRCQPILGHNTVFWYRQTMMQGLELLAYFRNRAPLDDSGMPKDRFSAEMPDATLATLKIQPSEPRDSAVYFCASGLVGTGAPGELFFGEGSRLTVL.

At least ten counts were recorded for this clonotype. This chain's CDR3 is CASSYLAGGRNEQFF. The CDR3 coding sequence is TGTGCCAGCAGCTACCTAGCGGGGGGGAGGAATGAGCAGTTCTTC. This chain connects TRBV4-2 to TRBJ2-1; 12 nucleotides agree with TRBD2. Germline V lookup: CDR1 LGHNA, CDR2 YNFKEQ. Trimming at V came to 5 bases and at J to 7 bases, leaving 6 bases not matched to a gene. The CDR3 contains 15 residues.

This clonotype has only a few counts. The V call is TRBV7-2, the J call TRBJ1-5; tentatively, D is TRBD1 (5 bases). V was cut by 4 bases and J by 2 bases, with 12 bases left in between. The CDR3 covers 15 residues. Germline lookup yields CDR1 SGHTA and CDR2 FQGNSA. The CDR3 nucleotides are TGTGCCAGCAGCTCTTCAGGGCTGGGCAATCAGCCCCAGCATTTT. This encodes CASSSSGLGNQPQHF.